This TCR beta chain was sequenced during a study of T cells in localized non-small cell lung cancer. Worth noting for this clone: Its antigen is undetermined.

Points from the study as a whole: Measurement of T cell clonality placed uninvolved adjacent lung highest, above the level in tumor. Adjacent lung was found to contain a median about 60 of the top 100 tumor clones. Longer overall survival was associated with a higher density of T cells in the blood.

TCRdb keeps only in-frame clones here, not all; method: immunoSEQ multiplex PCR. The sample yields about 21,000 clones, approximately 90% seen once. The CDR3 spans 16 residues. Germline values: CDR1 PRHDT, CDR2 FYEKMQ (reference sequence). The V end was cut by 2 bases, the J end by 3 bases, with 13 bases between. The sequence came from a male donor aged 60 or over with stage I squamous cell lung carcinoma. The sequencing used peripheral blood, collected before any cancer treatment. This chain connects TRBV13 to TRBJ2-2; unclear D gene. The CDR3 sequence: CASSLKASWDTGELFF. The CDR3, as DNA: TGTGCCAGCAGCTTAAAGGCGAGCTGGGACACCGGGGAGCTGTTTTTT.